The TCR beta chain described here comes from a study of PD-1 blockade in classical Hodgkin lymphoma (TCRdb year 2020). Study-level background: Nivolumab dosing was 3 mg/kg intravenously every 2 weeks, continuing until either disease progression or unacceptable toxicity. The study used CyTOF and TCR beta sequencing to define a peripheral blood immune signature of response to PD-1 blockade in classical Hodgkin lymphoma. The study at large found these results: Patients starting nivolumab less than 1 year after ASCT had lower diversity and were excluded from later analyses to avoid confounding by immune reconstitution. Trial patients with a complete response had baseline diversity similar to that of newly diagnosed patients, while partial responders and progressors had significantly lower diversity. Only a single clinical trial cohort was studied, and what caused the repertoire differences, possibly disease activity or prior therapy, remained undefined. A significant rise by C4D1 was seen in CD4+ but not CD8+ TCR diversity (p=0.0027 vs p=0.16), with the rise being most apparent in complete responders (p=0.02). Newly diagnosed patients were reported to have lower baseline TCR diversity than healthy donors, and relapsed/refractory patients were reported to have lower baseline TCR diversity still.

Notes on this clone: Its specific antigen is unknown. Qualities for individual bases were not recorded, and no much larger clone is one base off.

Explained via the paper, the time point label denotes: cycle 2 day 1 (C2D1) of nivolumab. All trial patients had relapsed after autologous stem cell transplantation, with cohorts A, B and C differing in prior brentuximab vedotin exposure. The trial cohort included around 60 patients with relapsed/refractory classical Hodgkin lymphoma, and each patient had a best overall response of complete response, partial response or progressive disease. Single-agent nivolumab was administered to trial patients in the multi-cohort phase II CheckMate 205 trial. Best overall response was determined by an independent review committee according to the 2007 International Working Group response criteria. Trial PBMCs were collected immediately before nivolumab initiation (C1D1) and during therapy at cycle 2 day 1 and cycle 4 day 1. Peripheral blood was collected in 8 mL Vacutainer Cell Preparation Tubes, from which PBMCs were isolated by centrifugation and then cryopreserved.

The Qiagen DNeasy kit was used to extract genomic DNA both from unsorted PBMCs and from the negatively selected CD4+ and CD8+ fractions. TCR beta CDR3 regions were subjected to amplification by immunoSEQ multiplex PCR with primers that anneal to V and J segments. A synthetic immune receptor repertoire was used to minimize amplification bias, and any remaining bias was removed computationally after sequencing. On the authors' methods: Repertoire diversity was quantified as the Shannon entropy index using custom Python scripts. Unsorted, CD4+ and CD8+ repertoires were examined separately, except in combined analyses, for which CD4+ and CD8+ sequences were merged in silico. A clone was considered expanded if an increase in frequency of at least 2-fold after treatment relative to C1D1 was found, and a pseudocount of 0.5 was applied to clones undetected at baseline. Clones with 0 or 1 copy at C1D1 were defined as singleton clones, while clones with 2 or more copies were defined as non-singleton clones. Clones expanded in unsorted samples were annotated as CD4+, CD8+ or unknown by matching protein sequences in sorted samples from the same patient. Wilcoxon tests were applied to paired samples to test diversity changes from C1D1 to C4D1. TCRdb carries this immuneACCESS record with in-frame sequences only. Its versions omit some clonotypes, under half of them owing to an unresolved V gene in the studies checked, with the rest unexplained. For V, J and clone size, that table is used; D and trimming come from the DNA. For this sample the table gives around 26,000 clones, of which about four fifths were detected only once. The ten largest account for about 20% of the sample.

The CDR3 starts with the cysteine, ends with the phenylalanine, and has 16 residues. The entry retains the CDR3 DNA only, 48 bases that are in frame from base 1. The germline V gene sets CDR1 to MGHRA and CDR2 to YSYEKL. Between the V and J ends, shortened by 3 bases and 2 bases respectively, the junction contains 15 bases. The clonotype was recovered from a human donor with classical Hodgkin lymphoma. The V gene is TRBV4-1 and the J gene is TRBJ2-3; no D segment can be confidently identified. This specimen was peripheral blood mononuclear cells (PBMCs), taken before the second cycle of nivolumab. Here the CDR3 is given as CASSQGWVDPTDTQYF. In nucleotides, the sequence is TGCGCCAGCAGCCAGGGTTGGGTAGACCCCACAGATACGCAGTATTTT.